This note documents a single T cell receptor beta chain sequence. Its antigen is not identified. With 1 base removed from V and 4 bases from J, the gap between germline ends came to 7 bases. Germline-derived CDR1 and CDR2 are LNHDA and SQIVND (reference sequence). This CDR3 spans 13 amino acids. These data come from a study of vaccination effects on CD4 cells after COVID-19. Across the whole study: Sequencing was preceded by expansion of antigen-specific CD4+ T cells with viral peptide pools in the ViraFEST assay. Post-vaccine samples followed the second dose by a median of 72 days. Findings and caveats of the study: Both infection-induced and vaccine-induced clones contracted markedly at late post-vaccination timepoints.

Produced via immunoSEQ multiplex PCR; TCRdb's table is partial and in-frame only. The sample has about 57,000 clones; about 81% are singletons. At the end of 10 days of culture, CD4+ T cells were isolated. All participants had two doses of either the BNT162b2 or mRNA-1273 vaccine. On day 3 and again on day 7, half the medium was replaced with IL-2 medium. This chain connects TRBV19 to TRBJ1-2, with TRBD1 as a possible D gene (5 bases). The receptor was isolated from a human donor who received a COVID-19 vaccine. The source material was CD4+ T cells from PBMCs cultured without peptide, sampled after COVID-19 vaccination. The DNA for the CDR3 is TGTGCCAGTAGTATAGGGGGCTCCTATGGCTACACCTTC. Translation: CASSIGGSYGYTF.